The T cell receptor (beta chain) under discussion was sequenced for a study of CD8 T cells in ankylosing spondylitis. With V trimmed by 5 bases and J by 2 bases, 10 bases remained unmatched. Germline V CDR1 and CDR2: SGHRS, YFSETQ. The CDR3 is 16 amino acids. TCRdb re-called the 5' RACE reads through MiXCR, storing one row per CDR3 protein. The data contain about 140,000 distinct CDR3 sequences, around 6.6% of them singletons. This clonotype was observed a few times. This could be a read error, since a much larger clone is one nucleotide away. The receptor comes from a female donor with ankylosing spondylitis or in good health (not recorded which). This chain joins TRBV5-1 and TRBJ1-1, with 9 bases aligning to TRBD1. The sample was blood, either unsorted or a sorted T cell fraction (not recorded which). CDR3 sequence (DNA): TGCGCCAGCAGGTCCCAAATACAGGGGGCAAACACTGAAGCTTTCTTT. As protein: CASRSQIQGANTEAFF.